This T cell receptor (beta chain) was sequenced in a study of cytomegalovirus exposure and HLA in healthy donors. The PCR employed 60 Vbeta primers together with 13 Jbeta primers. Per the study methods: An analysis that came later counted approximately 76 million unique TCR beta chains, 9 million to 12 million shared. Produced via immunoSEQ multiplex PCR; TCRdb's table is partial and in-frame only. V, J and clone size are those of that table, while D and trimming were read from the DNA. The sample lists some 160,000 clones, roughly 65% seen once, with less than 5% in the top ten. CDR3 length: 16 amino acids. Germline CDR1 SGHTA, CDR2 FQGTGA. V dropped 0 bases and J dropped 3; count of bases not matched to a gene: 5. This clone was detected only a few times.

The chain has TRBV7-3 and TRBJ2-3; 8 positions agree with TRBD1. The sample taken for sequencing was PBMCs. The source of this sequence is a man in his fifties or sixties in good health and CMV-seronegative. The CDR3, as DNA: TGTGCCAGCAGCTTAACGCCAGGGGGCATGACAGATACGCAGTATTTT. This encodes CASSLTPGGMTDTQYF. Variable domain in full (rest from reference TRBV7-3 and TRBJ2-3): GAGVSQTPSNKVTEKGKYVELRCDPISGHTALYWYRQSLGQGPEFLIYFQGTGAADDSGLPNDRFFAVRPEGSVSTLKIQRTERGDSAVYLCASSLTPGGMTDTQYFGPGTRLTVL.